This T cell receptor (beta chain) derives from a study of T cells after yellow fever vaccination. Study background: Fractions containing few cells were prepared with SMART-Seq v4 Ultra Low Input.

Each CDR3 protein is one row after TCRdb ran MiXCR on the 5' RACE reads. The table records some 390,000 distinct CDR3 sequences, 6.2% of them present only once. This clonotype was recorded a few times. With 0 bases removed from V and 6 bases from J, the gap between germline ends came to 22 bases. The CDR3 is 19 amino acids. CDR1 SGHDT and CDR2 YYEEEE come from the germline V gene. This chain connects TRBV5-6 to TRBJ2-6; D possibly corresponds to TRBD1 (5 bases). The receptor's source is a man between 25 and 39 years old who received the YFV17D yellow fever vaccine. Sequenced here: PBMCs, sampled 5 days after the yellow fever booster vaccination. The CDR3 protein is CASSLVDSQGLVPANVLTF. For the CDR3, the DNA is TGTGCCAGCAGCTTGGTTGATTCTCAGGGTTTGGTTCCGGCCAACGTCCTGACTTTC.